The 26 T cell receptor beta chains presented below share a single source sample, sequenced in a study of blood T cell repertoires in COVID-19 (dated by TCRdb to about 2020). The library was generated by the immunoSEQ multiplex PCR assay. Sourced from immuneACCESS, this table was stored by TCRdb with only in-frame sequences that have V and J called. A share of the clones is absent; for the studies checked, an unresolved V gene accounts for under half, and the remainder has no known explanation. This sample has 90,000 to 150,000 clones in its table, and about 80% of those were observed once. Under 5% of the sample rests with the top ten. Input material: peripheral blood. These TCRs come from a woman of 80 years or more with acute or convalescent COVID-19.

The chain has TRBV2 and TRBJ2-5, with 7 nucleotides matching TRBD1. Germline CDR1 and CDR2: SNHLY and FYNNEI. This CDR3 comprises 14 residues. V shed 5 bases, J shed 1 base, and the junction held 4 bases outside the gene matches. The CDR3 protein is CASSQQGFQETQYF. Written as DNA, the CDR3 is TGTGCCAGCAGTCAACAGGGGTTCCAAGAGACCCAGTACTTC.

The chain combines TRBV7-2 with TRBJ2-1; 7 bases map to TRBD1. The length of the CDR3 is 15 residues. Germline CDR1 SGHTA, CDR2 FQGNSA. J lost 2 bases, V lost 6 bases, and 7 bases had no gene match. The CDR3 here is CASSSTGQTYNEQFF. DNA for the CDR3: TGTGCCAGCAGTTCTACGGGACAGACCTACAATGAGCAGTTCTTC.

V is TRBV10-3 and J is TRBJ2-5; 8 nucleotides match TRBD2. The CDR3 sequence is 14 residues long. Looked up from germline, CDR1 is ENHRY and CDR2 is SYGVKD. V gave up 8 bases and J gave up 4 bases; unmatched junction bases: 9. CDR3 in DNA: TGTGCCATCGGGGTCGGGAGGGCCGGAGAGACCCAGTACTTC. Translated: CAIGVGRAGETQYF.

The chain employs TRBV6-5 and TRBJ2-1; TRBD1 matches 8 bases. CDR3 length equals 15 residues. The germline V gene encodes CDR1 MNHEY and CDR2 SVGAGI. V lost 2 bases to trimming and J lost 3 bases; unmatched junction nucleotides: 3. The CDR3 DNA is TGTGCCAGCAGTTACCGTACAGGGGGCTACAATGAGCAGTTCTTC. Translating it yields CASSYRTGGYNEQFF.

This sequence joins TRBV18 and TRBJ2-5; D not resolved. Germline CDR1 is KGHSH and CDR2 is LQKENI. V lost 3 bases and J 2 bases, leaving 10 bases between the germline ends. The CDR3 length is 14 residues. The CDR3: CASSPPNEQETQYF. The DNA of the CDR3 is TGTGCCAGCTCACCCCCAAACGAGCAAGAGACCCAGTACTTC.

V gene TRBV7-2 combines with J gene TRBJ1-2; 7 bases line up with TRBD1. The CDR3 loop spans 15 amino acids. In germline, CDR1 is SGHTA, CDR2 FQGNSA. Losses at the gene ends were 1 base for V and 2 bases for J; bases not matched to a gene: 4. Here the CDR3 DNA reads TGTGCCAGCAGCTTAGAGGGGGCATCGAACTATGGCTACACCTTC. This gives the protein CASSLEGASNYGYTF.

This chain joins TRBV5-1 and TRBJ2-1; tentatively, D is TRBD1 (6 bases). Germline V gene sequence: CDR1 SGHRS, CDR2 YFSETQ. The V and J ends lost 2 bases and 2 bases respectively, with 14 bases between them. This CDR3 has 16 residues. In nucleotides, the CDR3 is TGCGCCAGCAGCTTAATGTTACAGGGCGCCTACAATGAGCAGTTCTTC. This encodes CASSLMLQGAYNEQFF.

The chain uses TRBV5-6 and TRBJ2-1, with 9 positions matching TRBD1. The CDR3 contains 16 residues. Trimming cost V 2 bases and J 4 bases; bases outside gene matches: 7. Looked up from germline, CDR1 is SGHDT and CDR2 is YYEEEE. The CDR3 DNA sequence: TGTGCCAGCAGCTTAGGGACAGGGCGTAAGTACAATGAGCAGTTCTTC. Translating it yields CASSLGTGRKYNEQFF.

The count of this clone is one. The chain links TRBV19 to TRBJ1-1; 8 bases align to TRBD1. The CDR3 covers 16 residues. Per germline, CDR1 LNHDA and CDR2 SQIVND (reference sequence). The junction had 7 bases not matched to a gene; V was cut back by 1 base and J by 3 bases. The CDR3 nucleotides read TGTGCCAGTAGTATAGGCCGTGGCAGGGGGCACACTGAAGCTTTCTTT. Amino acids: CASSIGRGRGHTEAFF.

V and J are TRBV19 and TRBJ2-3; 9 bases map to TRBD2. The germline gives CDR1 LNHDA, CDR2 SQIVND (reference sequence). The ends lost 5 bases at V and 7 bases at J; junction bases unmatched: 7. The CDR3 spans 14 residues. CDR3 loop: CASSLGLASNTQYF. The CDR3 region has the DNA TGTGCCAGTAGTTTAGGACTAGCGTCAAATACGCAGTATTTT.

On this clone itself: In the same sample, other DNA sequences code for this CDR3. This chain uses TRBV30 with TRBJ2-3; D is perhaps TRBD2 (6 bases). The CDR3 has 13 residues. Trimming pared 1 base from V and 4 bases from J, leaving 9 bases between. CDR1 and CDR2 from the germline V gene are GTSNPN and SVGIG (reference sequence). CDR3 loop: CAWSGTGADTQYF. The CDR3 DNA reads as TGTGCCTGGAGTGGAACGGGGGCAGATACGCAGTATTTT.

J is TRBJ1-2 and V is TRBV10-2; 9 nucleotides align to TRBD1. V shed 8 bases, J shed 6 bases, and the junction held 10 bases outside the gene matches. This CDR3 spans 14 amino acids. The V gene's germline CDR1 is WSHSY and CDR2 SAAADI. The CDR3 DNA is TGCGCCAGCCGGCCGATTGACAGGGGGGATGGCTACACCTTC. It codes for CASRPIDRGDGYTF.

The chain uses TRBV18 and TRBJ1-3, with D perhaps matching TRBD1 (6 bases). V lost 4 bases and J 2 bases, leaving 6 bases between the germline ends. CDR1 and CDR2 (germline): KGHSH, LQKENI. The CDR3 sequence is 13 residues long. DNA for the CDR3: TGTGCCAGCTCACAGGGGGCTGGAAACACCATATATTTT. It is translated as CASSQGAGNTIYF.

The V gene is TRBV18, the J gene TRBJ1-5; TRBD1 might be the D (5 bases). Trimming cost V 3 bases and J 11 bases, with 11 bases left between them. This CDR3 comprises 12 residues. CDR1 is KGHSH, CDR2 LQKENI, per germline. The CDR3 loop reads CASSPRGGAQHF. CDR3 DNA: TGTGCCAGCTCACCCCGCGGGGGAGCCCAGCATTTT. Looking up the rest from reference TRBV18 and TRBJ1-5 gives the full variable domain: NAGVMQNPRHLVRRRGQEARLRCSPMKGHSHVYWYRQLPEEGLKFMVYLQKENIIDESGMPKERFSAEFPKEGPSILRIQQVVRGDSAAYFCASSPRGGAQHFGDGTRLSIL.

The CDR3 DNA reads as TGTGCCAGTAGTATAAGGGCGGTGTCGGCGAGCGGGGACTCCTACGAGCAGTACTTC. It yields the protein CASSIRAVSASGDSYEQYF. This chain links TRBV19 with TRBJ2-7; 7 positions match TRBD2. The CDR3 consists of 19 residues. V trimming: 2 bases; J trimming: 0 bases; junction bases outside the gene matches: 16. CDR1 LNHDA and CDR2 SQIVND come from the germline V gene (reference sequence).

CDR3 protein: CASSQRQGGNTF. The CDR3 DNA reads as TGTGCCAGCTCGCAACGACAGGGGGGGAACACCTTC. J is TRBJ1-2 and V is TRBV18; 9 bases are a match to TRBD1. V shed 6 bases and J 12 bases; nucleotides not matched to a gene: 8. CDR1 is KGHSH and CDR2 is LQKENI in the germline V gene. This CDR3 comprises 12 residues.

This clone was seen a handful of times. The chain couples TRBV6-5 to TRBJ1-1; a weak D match, TRBD1 (5 bases). From germline, CDR1 is MNHEY and CDR2 SVGAGI. The CDR3 has 15 amino acids. The germline V and J ends were trimmed by 0 bases and 1 base, with 9 bases remaining between them. In DNA, the CDR3 is TGTGCCAGCAGTTACTCGACCCAGGGGAACACTGAAGCTTTCTTT. It yields the protein CASSYSTQGNTEAFF.

This clone was recorded only once. The chain has TRBV10-1 and TRBJ2-2; 9 bases match TRBD1. This CDR3 is 16 amino acids long. Losses at the gene ends were 2 bases for V and 5 bases for J; bases not matched to a gene: 6. The germline gives CDR1 WNHNN, CDR2 SYGVQD (reference sequence). The CDR3 nucleotides read TGCGCCAGCAGTGAGATGGGACAGGGTACGACCGGGGAGCTGTTTTTT. As protein: CASSEMGQGTTGELFF.

This sequence joins TRBV2 and TRBJ1-1; no clear D. Trimming cost V 6 bases and J 4 bases, with 12 bases left between them. The CDR3 is 13 amino acids. The germline CDR1 and CDR2 sequences are SNHLY and FYNNEI. The CDR3 loop reads CASSGELGTEAFF. The CDR3 nucleotides are TGTGCCAGCAGCGGGGAGTTGGGCACTGAAGCTTTCTTT.

This clone was recorded a few times. This rearrangement joins TRBV3-1 (or the pseudogene TRBV3-2) to TRBJ2-3; no firm D call. This CDR3 has 16 amino acids. Trimming took 2 bases from V and 1 from J, leaving 13 bases between them. Germline assignment: CDR1 LGHDT and CDR2 YNNKEL (reference sequence). CDR3 bases: TGTGCCAGCAGCCAACAGGCCCAGATGGGCACAGATACGCAGTATTTT. Its protein product is CASSQQAQMGTDTQYF.

CDR3 protein: CASRASGGAGNEQFF. The DNA of the CDR3 is TGCGCCAGCAGAGCTAGCGGGGGGGCGGGAAATGAGCAGTTCTTC. The chain links TRBV10-2 to TRBJ2-1, with TRBD2 matching over 12 bases. Germline loops: CDR1 WSHSY, CDR2 SAAADI. This CDR3 has 15 amino acids. The J segment lost 7 bases and the V segment lost 6 bases, leaving 7 bases of the junction unmatched.

The J gene is TRBJ1-2, the V gene TRBV6-6, with D possibly being TRBD1 (6 bases). Trimming shortened V by 8 bases and J by 3 bases, and 13 bases separated the two germline ends. The CDR3 is 13 amino acids. Germline V gene sequence: CDR1 MNHNY, CDR2 SVGAGI (reference sequence). The CDR3 spells CASDWGLDYGYTF. The DNA of the CDR3 is TGTGCCAGCGACTGGGGGCTTGACTATGGCTACACCTTC.

The CDR3 nucleotides read TGTGCCAGCAGCCCGGCGGGAGAGACCCAGTACTTC. Amino acids: CASSPAGETQYF. The chain combines TRBV5-4 with TRBJ2-5, with D possibly matching TRBD2 (5 bases). The CDR3 spans 12 residues. Germline CDR1 SGHNT, CDR2 YYREEE (reference sequence). The V end lost 4 bases, the J end lost 4 bases, and 8 bases lay between the germline ends. The complete variable domain, with remaining parts taken from reference TRBV5-4 and TRBJ2-5, reads ETGVTQSPTHLIKTRGQQVTLRCSSQSGHNTVSWYQQALGQGPQFIFQYYREEENGRGNFPPRFSGLQFPNYSSELNVNALELDDSALYLCASSPAGETQYFGPGTRLLVL.

The chain couples TRBV7-2 to TRBJ1-4; 10 bases match TRBD1. Germline values: CDR1 SGHTA, CDR2 FQGNSA. The CDR3 length is 17 residues. V shed 5 bases and J 6 bases; nucleotides not matched to a gene: 12. CDR3 sequence: CASSPRQGALSDEKLFF. The CDR3 DNA follows: TGTGCCAGCAGCCCTAGACAGGGGGCCCTCTCGGATGAAAAACTGTTTTTT.

The CDR3 coding sequence is TGTGCCACCAGACAGGGAATGAACACTGAAGCTTTCTTT. Amino acids: CATRQGMNTEAFF. This chain connects TRBV2 to TRBJ1-1; the match to TRBD1 covers 7 bases. CDR3 size: 13 residues. V shed 10 bases, J shed 0 bases, and the junction held 5 bases outside the gene matches. Germline CDR1 and CDR2: SNHLY and FYNNEI.

This chain connects TRBV3-1 (or the pseudogene TRBV3-2) to TRBJ2-3; no clear D. Germline CDR1 is LGHDT and CDR2 is YNNKEL (reference sequence). There are 14 residues in the CDR3. V lost 2 bases and J lost 1, with 7 bases in between. The CDR3 here is CASSQRAGTDTQYF. CDR3 in DNA: TGTGCCAGCAGCCAACGCGCCGGCACAGATACGCAGTATTTT.